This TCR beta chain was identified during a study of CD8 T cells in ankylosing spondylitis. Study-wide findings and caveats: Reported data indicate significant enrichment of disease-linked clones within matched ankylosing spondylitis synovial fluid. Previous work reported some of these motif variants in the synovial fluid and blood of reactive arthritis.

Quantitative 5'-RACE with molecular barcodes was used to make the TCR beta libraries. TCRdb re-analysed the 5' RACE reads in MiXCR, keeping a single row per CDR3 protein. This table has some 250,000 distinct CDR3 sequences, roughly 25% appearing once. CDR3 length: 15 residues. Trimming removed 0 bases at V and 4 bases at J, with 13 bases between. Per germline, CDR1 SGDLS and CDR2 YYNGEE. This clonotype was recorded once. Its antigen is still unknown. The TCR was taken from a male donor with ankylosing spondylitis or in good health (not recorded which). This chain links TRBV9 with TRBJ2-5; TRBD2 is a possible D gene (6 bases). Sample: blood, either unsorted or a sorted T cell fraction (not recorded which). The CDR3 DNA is TGTGCCAGCAGCGTAGTTGAGGGGACTGCAGAGACCCAGTACTTC. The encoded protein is CASSVVEGTAETQYF.